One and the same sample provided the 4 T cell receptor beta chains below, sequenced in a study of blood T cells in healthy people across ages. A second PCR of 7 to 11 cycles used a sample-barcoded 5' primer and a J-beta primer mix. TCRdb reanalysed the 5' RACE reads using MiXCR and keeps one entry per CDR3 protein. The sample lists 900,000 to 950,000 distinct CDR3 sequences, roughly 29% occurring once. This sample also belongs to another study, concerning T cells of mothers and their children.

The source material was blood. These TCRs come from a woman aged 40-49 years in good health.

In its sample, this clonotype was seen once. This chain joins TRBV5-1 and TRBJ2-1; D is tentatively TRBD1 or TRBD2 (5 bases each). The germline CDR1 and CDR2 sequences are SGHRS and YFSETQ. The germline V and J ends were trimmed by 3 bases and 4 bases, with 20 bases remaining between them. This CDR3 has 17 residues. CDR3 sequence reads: CASSSPAGDLGYNEQFF. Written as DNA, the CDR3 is TGCGCCAGCAGCTCCCCGGCCGGGGACCTCGGGTACAATGAGCAGTTCTTC.

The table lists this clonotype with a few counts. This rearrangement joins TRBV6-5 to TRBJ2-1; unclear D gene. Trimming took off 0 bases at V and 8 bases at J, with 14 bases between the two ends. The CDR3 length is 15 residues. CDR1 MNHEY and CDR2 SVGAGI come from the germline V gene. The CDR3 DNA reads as TGTGCCAGCAGTTACTCTTTCTCTCGGATCGATGAGCAGTTCTTC. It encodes CASSYSFSRIDEQFF.

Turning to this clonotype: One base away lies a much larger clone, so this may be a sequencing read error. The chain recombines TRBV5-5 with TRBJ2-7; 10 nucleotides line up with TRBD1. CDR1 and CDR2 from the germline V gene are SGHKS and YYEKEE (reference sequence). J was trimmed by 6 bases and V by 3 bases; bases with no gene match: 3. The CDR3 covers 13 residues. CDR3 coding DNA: TGTGCCAGCAGCTCGACAGGGGGCATCGAGCAGTACTTC. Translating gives CASSSTGGIEQYF.

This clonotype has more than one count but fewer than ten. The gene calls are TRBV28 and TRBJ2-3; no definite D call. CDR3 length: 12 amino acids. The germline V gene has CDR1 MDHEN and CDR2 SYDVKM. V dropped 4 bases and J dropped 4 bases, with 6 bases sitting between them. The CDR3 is CASSSWADTQYF. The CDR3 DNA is TGTGCCAGCAGTTCCTGGGCAGATACGCAGTATTTT.